This TCR beta chain comes out of a study of cytomegalovirus exposure and HLA in healthy donors. For the study at large: Unique TCRs numbering approximately 80 million, obtained from HLA-typed donors, made up an early data release. Findings and limits, study-wide: Likely technical artifact: a cluster of highly shared sequence variants. Among the most significant clusters, several appeared linked to common viral pathogens in a later analysis.

CDR1 SGHNT and CDR2 YYREEE come from the germline V gene (reference sequence). The CDR3 consists of 15 residues. Trimming shortened V by 1 base and J by 0 bases, and 10 bases separated the two germline ends. Points on this clone: Antigen: not known.

This PCR relied on a set of 60 Vbeta primers and 13 Jbeta primers. The assay was immunoSEQ multiplex PCR, and TCRdb's table has in-frame clones only and misses some. Of about 64,000 clones in the sample, over 75% are singletons; the top ten hold roughly 5%. Sequenced: PBMCs. The chain uses TRBV5-4 and TRBJ1-2; D not resolved. The receptor was isolated from a male donor in good health and CMV-seropositive. The CDR3, as DNA: TGTGCCAGCAGCTTGAGCCCGATAGCTAACTATGGCTACACCTTC. As protein: CASSLSPIANYGYTF.